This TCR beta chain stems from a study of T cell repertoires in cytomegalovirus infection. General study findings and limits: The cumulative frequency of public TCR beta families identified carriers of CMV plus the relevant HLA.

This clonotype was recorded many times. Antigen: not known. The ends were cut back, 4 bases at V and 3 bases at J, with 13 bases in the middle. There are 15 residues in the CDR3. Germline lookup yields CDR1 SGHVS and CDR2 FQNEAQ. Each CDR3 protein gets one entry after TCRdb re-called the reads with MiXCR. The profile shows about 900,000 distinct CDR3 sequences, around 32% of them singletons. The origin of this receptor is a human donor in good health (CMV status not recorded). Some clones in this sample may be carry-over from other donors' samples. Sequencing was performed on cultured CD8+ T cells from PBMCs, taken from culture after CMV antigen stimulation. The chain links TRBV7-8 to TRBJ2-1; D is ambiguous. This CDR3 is CASSSPNLNYNEQFF. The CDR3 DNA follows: TGTGCCAGCAGCTCCCCAAATTTAAACTACAATGAGCAGTTCTTC.